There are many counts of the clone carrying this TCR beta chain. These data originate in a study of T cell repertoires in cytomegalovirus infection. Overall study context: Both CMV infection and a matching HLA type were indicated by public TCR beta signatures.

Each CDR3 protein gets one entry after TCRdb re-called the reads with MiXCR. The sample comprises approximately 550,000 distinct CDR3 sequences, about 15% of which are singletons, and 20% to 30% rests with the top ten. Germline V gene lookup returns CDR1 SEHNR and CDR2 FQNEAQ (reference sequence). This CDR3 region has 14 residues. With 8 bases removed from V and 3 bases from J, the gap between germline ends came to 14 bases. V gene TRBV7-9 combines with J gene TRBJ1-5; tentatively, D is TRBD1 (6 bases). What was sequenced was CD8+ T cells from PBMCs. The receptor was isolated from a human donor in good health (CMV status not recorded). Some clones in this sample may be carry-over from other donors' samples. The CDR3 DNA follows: TGTGCCAGCTCCTCCGGGGGCTACAATCAGCCCCAGCATTTT. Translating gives CASSSGGYNQPQHF. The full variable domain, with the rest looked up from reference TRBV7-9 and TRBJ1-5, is DTGVSQNPRHKITKRGQNVTFRCDPISEHNRLYWYRQTLGQGPEFLTYFQNEAQLEKSRLLSDRFSAERPKGSFSTLEIQRTEQGDSAMYLCASSSGGYNQPQHFGDGTRLSIL.